A selection of T cell receptor beta chains follows, all from one sample in a study of blood T cell repertoires in COVID-19. Sequencing was performed with immunoSEQ multiplex PCR; in TCRdb, only in-frame clones are kept and a portion is missing. There are roughly 140,000 clones in the sample; 70% to 90% occur only once, and more than 7.5% lies in the top ten. The sample consisted of peripheral blood. The source is a woman aged 55-70 years with COVID-19, enrolled during active disease. Each CDR3 is given with its conserved first and last residue. A D gene is named only where the DNA matches it firmly. Where a row states a size, it is once, few, many or the class of an expanded clone; other rows omit it.

d_call j_call clone_size v_call cdr3_nt cdr3_aa
TRBD1 TRBJ1-2 few TRBV19 TGTGCCAGTAGTATCCTCCCCGGGACAGGGGGCGCAGACTATGGCTACACCTTC CASSILPGTGGADYGYTF
. TRBJ1-4 . TRBV29-1 TGCAGCGTTGAAGAGGAGGTTAATGAAAAACTGTTTTTT CSVEEEVNEKLFF
TRBD2 TRBJ2-4 . TRBV18 TGTGCCAGCTCAACGGGGGGAGGGAACATTCAGTACTTC CASSTGGGNIQYF
TRBD1 TRBJ1-5 . TRBV5-1 TGCGCCAGCAGCTTGGAATTGAATGGACAGGGGGGACAGCCCCAGCATTTT CASSLELNGQGGQPQHF
TRBD2 TRBJ2-7 . TRBV6-5 TGTGCCAGCAGCCGCCTGCCTAGCGGGACCTACGAGCAGTACTTC CASSRLPSGTYEQYF
TRBD2 TRBJ2-5 . TRBV7-2 TGTGCCAGCAGCTTAACTAGCGGGAGATCAGAGACCCAGTACTTC CASSLTSGRSETQYF
. TRBJ2-2 . TRBV11-1 TGTGCCAGTCAGTCGGGTTCGAACACCGGGGAGCTGTTTTTT CASQSGSNTGELFF
TRBD1 TRBJ1-2 . TRBV4-2 TGTGCCAGCAGCCAGATCCCGCCCTTCACCGGGACAGGAGTAGGTGGCTACACCTTC CASSQIPPFTGTGVGGYTF
TRBD1 TRBJ2-7 . TRBV6-5 TGTGCCAGCAGTCGACGCCGGGACAGCTACGAGCAGTACTTC CASSRRRDSYEQYF
. TRBJ2-1 . TRBV18 TGTGCCAGCTCACCACCGGCAGCGCATAGCTCCTACAATGAGCAGTTCTTC CASSPPAAHSSYNEQFF
TRBD1 TRBJ1-4 once TRBV5-6 TGTGCCAGCAGCTTGGAAGGGACAGTCGGCCGGAATGAAAAACTGTTTTTT CASSLEGTVGRNEKLFF
. TRBJ1-2 . TRBV15 TGTGCCACCAGCAGTGGAGGGTATGGCTACACCTTC CATSSGGYGYTF
. TRBJ1-2 . TRBV9 TGTGCCAGCAGCCCTTGGGCGGCAGGGGAAGTGAATGGCTACACCTTC CASSPWAAGEVNGYTF
. TRBJ1-3 . TRBV10-3 TGTGCCATCAGCCCCGACTCCTTCTCTGGAAACACCATATATTTT CAISPDSFSGNTIYF
. TRBJ1-4 . TRBV2 TGTGCCAGTAACCAAGGGGTGGAAAAACTGTTTTTT CASNQGVEKLFF
. TRBJ1-4 few TRBV19 TGTGCCAGTAGCCGGACAGCAACTAATGAAAAACTGTTTTTT CASSRTATNEKLFF